Below, 10 T cell receptor beta chains from the same sample are listed, as sequenced in a study of T-cell memory formation after mild COVID-19 (dated by TCRdb to the early 2020s). Library creation used 5' RACE. The sequencing machine was an Illumina NovaSeq 6000. In TCRdb, the public reads were trimmed at Q25 with fastp and aligned with MiXCR, with productive beta chains retained. CDR3 protein sequences are deduplicated, and each keeps its most common genes and DNA. The table for this sample lists 300,000 to 400,000 distinct CDR3 sequences; approximately 13% of them were counted only once. The ten largest clones take up around a fifth of the sample. The sample comprised PBMCs or a T cell subset sorted from them (not recorded which). The receptors here all came from a man aged 18 to 29 who had mild COVID-19 (a few samples of this study predate the infection). The sample titles of this study are shuffled in the database, so cell type and time point are left out; the donor was told from shared clones.

This clonotype was seen more than once but under ten times. The CDR3 DNA follows: TGCAGTGCTAGTCAGGGCGGTGAGCAGTTCTTC. Amino acids: CSASQGGEQFF. The chain couples TRBV20-1 to TRBJ2-1, with TRBD1 as a possible D gene (5 bases). V lost 3 bases and J lost 9, with 9 bases in between. Germline loops: CDR1 DFQATT, CDR2 SNEGSKA (reference sequence). This CDR3 is built from 11 residues.

This clonotype was recorded many times. This chain joins TRBV7-2 and TRBJ2-3; 7 bases line up with TRBD2. Germline V lookup: CDR1 SGHTA, CDR2 FQGNSA. CDR3 length: 14 residues. With V trimmed by 5 bases and J by 2 bases, 4 bases remained unmatched. CDR3 DNA: TGTGCCAGCAGCCGGGACTATTACACAGATACGCAGTATTTT. Translation gives CASSRDYYTDTQYF.

Here the CDR3 reads CSASQGASTDTQYF. CDR3 coding DNA: TGCAGTGCTTCACAGGGGGCGAGCACAGATACGCAGTATTTT. The rearrangement links TRBV20-1 to TRBJ2-3, with TRBD1 matching over 9 bases. Trimming cost V 5 bases and J 0 bases; bases outside gene matches: 3. From germline, CDR1 is DFQATT and CDR2 SNEGSKA (reference sequence). The CDR3 consists of 14 residues.

The chain combines TRBV12-3 or TRBV12-4 with TRBJ1-6, with no clear D. V dropped 4 bases and J dropped 4 bases, with 8 bases sitting between them. There are 14 residues in the CDR3. As DNA, the CDR3 is TGTGCCAGCAGTTCGGATTTATATAATTCACCCCTCCACTTT. This gives the protein CASSSDLYNSPLHF.

This chain connects TRBV10-3 to TRBJ1-1; no definite D call. The length of the CDR3 is 13 residues. CDR1 is ENHRY, CDR2 SYGVKD, per germline. V shed 8 bases and J shed 8 bases, with 18 bases lying between them. The CDR3 is CAIRIDTVDEAFF. The CDR3 region has the DNA TGTGCCATCCGAATCGACACCGTTGACGAAGCTTTCTTT.

This clonotype was counted a few times. The J gene is TRBJ2-7, the V gene TRBV21-1; TRBD1 reflects the table's D call only, with no check against the DNA. TRBV21-1 is a pseudogene. The length of the CDR3 is 13 residues. The DNA of the CDR3 is TGTGCCAGCAGCGCCGGGACGGACTACGAGCAGTACGTC. Its protein is CASSAGTDYEQYV.

This clonotype was found a few times. The V call is TRBV12-3 or TRBV12-4, the J call TRBJ1-2; TRBD1 matches at 8 bases. The V and J ends lost 6 bases and 4 bases, in that order; junction bases with no gene match: 10. This CDR3 comprises 15 residues. CDR3 bases: TGTGCCAGCAGGGGACAGGACGCCTCCGGCTATGGCTACACCTTC. Amino acid sequence: CASRGQDASGYGYTF.

This clonotype was counted at least ten times. The genes are TRBV5-1 and TRBJ2-5, with D possibly being TRBD1 (5 bases). V shed 3 bases and J shed 5 bases, with 11 bases lying between them. This CDR3 is built from 13 residues. CDR1 and CDR2 (germline): SGHRS, YFSETQ. The CDR3 reads CASSSGPRETQYF. CDR3 coding DNA: TGCGCCAGCAGCTCAGGGCCACGGGAGACCCAGTACTTC.

In this sample, this clonotype turned up many times. The chain employs TRBV4-1 and TRBJ2-3; 8 bases align to TRBD2. This CDR3 has 18 amino acids. The ends lost 0 bases at V and 2 bases at J; junction bases unmatched: 10. Germline values: CDR1 MGHRA, CDR2 YSYEKL. CDR3 nucleotide sequence: TGCGCCAGCAGCCAAGATACCGGGGGGGCCTCGGACACAGATACGCAGTATTTT. Translated: CASSQDTGGASDTDTQYF.

This clonotype was detected only a few times. The gene calls are TRBV5-1 and TRBJ2-7, with a possible D match to TRBD2 (6 bases). The CDR3 is 15 amino acids. Germline V CDR1 and CDR2: SGHRS, YFSETQ. Between the trimmed V and J ends, which lost 6 bases and 0 bases, there was a span of 16 bases. CDR3 loop: CASKWEAGDSYEQYF. In DNA form, the CDR3 reads TGCGCCAGCAAATGGGAGGCGGGCGACTCCTACGAGCAGTACTTC.